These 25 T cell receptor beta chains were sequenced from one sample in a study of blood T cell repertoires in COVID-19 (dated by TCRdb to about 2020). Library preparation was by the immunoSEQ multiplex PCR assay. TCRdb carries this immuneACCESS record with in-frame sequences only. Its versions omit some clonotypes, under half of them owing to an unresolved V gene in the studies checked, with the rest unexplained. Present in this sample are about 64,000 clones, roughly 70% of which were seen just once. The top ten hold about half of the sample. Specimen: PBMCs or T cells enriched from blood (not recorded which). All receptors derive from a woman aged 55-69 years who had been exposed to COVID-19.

The CDR3 DNA sequence: TGCGCCAGCAGCCAAGGTCTAGCGGGATTCTACGAGCAGTACTTC. It specifies CASSQGLAGFYEQYF. This sequence joins TRBV4-1 and TRBJ2-7, with TRBD2 matching 9 bases. There are 15 residues in the CDR3. V was clipped by 1 base and J by 3 bases; unmatched bases: 4. Germline V gives CDR1 MGHRA, CDR2 YSYEKL.

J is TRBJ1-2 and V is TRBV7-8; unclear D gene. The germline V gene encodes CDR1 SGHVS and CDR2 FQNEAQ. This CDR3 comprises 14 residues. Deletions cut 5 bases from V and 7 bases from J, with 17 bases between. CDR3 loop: CASSQRRETPGYTF. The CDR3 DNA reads TGTGCCAGCAGCCAGCGCCGGGAGACTCCTGGCTACACCTTC.

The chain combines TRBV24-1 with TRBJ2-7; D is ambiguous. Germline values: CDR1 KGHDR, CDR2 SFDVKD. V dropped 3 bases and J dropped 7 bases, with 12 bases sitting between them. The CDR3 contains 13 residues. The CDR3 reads CATSDGWKEEQYF. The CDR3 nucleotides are TGTGCCACCAGTGATGGTTGGAAGGAGGAGCAGTACTTC.

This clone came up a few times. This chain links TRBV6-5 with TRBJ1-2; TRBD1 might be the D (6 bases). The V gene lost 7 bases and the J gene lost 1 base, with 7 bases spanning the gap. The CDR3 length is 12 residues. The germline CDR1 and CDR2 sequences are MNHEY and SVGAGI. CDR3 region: CASKDSNYGYTF. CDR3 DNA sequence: TGTGCCAGCAAGGACAGTAACTATGGCTACACCTTC.

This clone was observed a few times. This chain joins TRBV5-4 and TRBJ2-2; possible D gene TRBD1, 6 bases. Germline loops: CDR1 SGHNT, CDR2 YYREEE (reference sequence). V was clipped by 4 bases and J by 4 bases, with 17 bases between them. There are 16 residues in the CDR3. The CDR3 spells CASSPVTGRTTGELFF. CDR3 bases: TGTGCCAGCAGCCCCGTCACAGGGCGGACCACCGGGGAGCTGTTTTTT.

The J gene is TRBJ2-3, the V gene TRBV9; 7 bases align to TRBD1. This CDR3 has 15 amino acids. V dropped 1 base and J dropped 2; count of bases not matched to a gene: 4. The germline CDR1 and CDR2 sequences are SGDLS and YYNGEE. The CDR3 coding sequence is TGTGCCAGCAGCGTATGGGACAGCAACACAGATACGCAGTATTTT. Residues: CASSVWDSNTDTQYF.

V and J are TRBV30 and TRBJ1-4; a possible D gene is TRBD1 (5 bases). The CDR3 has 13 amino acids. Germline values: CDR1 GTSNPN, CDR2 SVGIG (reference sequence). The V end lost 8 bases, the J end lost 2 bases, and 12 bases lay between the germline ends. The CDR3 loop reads CAGRDFTNEKLFF. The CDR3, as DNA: TGTGCCGGCCGGGACTTTACTAATGAAAAACTGTTTTTT.

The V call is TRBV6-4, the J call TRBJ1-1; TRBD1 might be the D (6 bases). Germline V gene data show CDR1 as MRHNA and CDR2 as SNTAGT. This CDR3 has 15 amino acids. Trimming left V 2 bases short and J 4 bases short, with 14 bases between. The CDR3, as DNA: TGTGCCAGCAGTGACCCTACAGGGAGGGCCACTGAAGCTTTCTTT. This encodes CASSDPTGRATEAFF.

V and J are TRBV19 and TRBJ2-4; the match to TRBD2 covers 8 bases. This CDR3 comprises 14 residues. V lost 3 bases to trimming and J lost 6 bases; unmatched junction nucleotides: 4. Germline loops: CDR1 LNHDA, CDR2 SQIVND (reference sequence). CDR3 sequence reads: CASSISSGRNIQYF. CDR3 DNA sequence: TGTGCCAGTAGTATTTCCAGCGGGAGAAACATTCAGTACTTC.

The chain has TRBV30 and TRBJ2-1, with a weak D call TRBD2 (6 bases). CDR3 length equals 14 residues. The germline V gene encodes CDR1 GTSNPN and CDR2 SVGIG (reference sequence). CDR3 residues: CAGSWGEGYNEQFF. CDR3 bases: TGTGCGGGGAGCTGGGGGGAAGGGTACAATGAGCAGTTCTTC. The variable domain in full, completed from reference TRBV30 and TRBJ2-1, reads SQTIHQWPATLVQPVGSPLSLECTVEGTSNPNLYWYRQAAGRGLQLLFYSVGIGQISSEVPQNLSASRPQDRQFILSSKKLLLSDSGFYLCAGSWGEGYNEQFFGPGTRLTVL.

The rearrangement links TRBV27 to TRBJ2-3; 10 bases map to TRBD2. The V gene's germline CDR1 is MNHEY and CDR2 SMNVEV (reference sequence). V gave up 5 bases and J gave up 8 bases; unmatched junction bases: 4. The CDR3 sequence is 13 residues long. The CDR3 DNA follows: TGTGCCAGCAGTCCTAGCGGGAGAGGTACGCAGTATTTT. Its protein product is CASSPSGRGTQYF.

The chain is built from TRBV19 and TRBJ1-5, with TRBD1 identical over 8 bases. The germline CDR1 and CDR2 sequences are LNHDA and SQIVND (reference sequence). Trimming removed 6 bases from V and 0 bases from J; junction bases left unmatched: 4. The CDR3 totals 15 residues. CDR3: CASRGQGNSNQPQHF. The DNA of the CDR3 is TGTGCCAGTAGAGGACAGGGCAATAGCAATCAGCCCCAGCATTTT.

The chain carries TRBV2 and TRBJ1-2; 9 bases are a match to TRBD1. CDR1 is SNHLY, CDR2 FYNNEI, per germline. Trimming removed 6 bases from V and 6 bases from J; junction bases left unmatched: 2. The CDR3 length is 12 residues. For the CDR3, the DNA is TGTGCCAGCAGGGGACAGGGCCATGGCTACACCTTC. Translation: CASRGQGHGYTF. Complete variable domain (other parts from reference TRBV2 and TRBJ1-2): EPEVTQTPSHQVTQMGQEVILRCVPISNHLYFYWYRQILGQKVEFLVSFYNNEISEKSEIFDDQFSVERPDGSNFTLKIRSTKLEDSAMYFCASRGQGHGYTFGSGTRLTVV.

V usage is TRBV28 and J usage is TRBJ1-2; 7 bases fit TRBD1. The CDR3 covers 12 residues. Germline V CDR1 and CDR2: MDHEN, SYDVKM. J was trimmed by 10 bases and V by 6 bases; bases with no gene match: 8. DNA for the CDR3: TGTGCCAGCAGATCTCAGACAGGGTTCTACACCTTC. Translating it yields CASRSQTGFYTF.

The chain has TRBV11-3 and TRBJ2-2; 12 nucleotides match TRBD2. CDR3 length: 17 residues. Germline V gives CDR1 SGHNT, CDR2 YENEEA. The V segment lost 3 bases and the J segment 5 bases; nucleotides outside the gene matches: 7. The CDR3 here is CASSFEGTSGYTGELFF. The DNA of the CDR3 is TGTGCCAGCAGCTTTGAAGGGACTAGCGGGTATACCGGGGAGCTGTTTTTT.

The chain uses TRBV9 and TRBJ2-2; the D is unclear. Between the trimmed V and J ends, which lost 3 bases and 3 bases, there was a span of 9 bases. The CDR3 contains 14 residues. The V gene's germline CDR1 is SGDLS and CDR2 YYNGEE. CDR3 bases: TGTGCCAGCAGCGCAAGACTCGACACCGGGGAGCTGTTTTTT. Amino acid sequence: CASSARLDTGELFF.

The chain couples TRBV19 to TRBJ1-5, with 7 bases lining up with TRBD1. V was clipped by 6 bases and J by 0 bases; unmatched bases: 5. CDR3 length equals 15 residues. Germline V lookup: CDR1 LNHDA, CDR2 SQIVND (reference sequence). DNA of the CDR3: TGTGCCAGTAGGAGAGGGGGCCTTAGCAATCAGCCCCAGCATTTT. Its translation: CASRRGGLSNQPQHF.

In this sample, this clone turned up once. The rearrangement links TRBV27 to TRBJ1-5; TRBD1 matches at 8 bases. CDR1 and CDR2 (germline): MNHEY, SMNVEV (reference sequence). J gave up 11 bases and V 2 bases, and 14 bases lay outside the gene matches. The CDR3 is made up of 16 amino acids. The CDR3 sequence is CASSLVGRGQILAQHF. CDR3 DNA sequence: TGTGCCAGCAGTTTAGTGGGCAGGGGGCAAATCTTGGCCCAGCATTTT.

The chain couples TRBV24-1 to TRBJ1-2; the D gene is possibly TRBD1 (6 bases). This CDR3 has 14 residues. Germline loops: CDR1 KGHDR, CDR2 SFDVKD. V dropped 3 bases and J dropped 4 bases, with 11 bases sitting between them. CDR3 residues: CATSDPDRLYGYTF. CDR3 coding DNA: TGTGCCACCAGTGATCCCGACAGGCTCTATGGCTACACCTTC.

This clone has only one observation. Here the CDR3 reads CASRGGTARKAQYF. The DNA for the CDR3 is TGTGCCAGCAGAGGTGGAACAGCCCGGAAGGCCCAGTACTTC. The rearrangement links TRBV6-5 to TRBJ2-5, with D unclear. Trimming left V 6 bases short and J 9 bases short, with 20 bases between. CDR3 length equals 14 residues. The germline V gene encodes CDR1 MNHEY and CDR2 SVGAGI.

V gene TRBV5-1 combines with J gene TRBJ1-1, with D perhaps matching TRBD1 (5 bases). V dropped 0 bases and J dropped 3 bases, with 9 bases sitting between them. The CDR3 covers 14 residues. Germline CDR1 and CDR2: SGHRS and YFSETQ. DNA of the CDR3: TGCGCCAGCAGCTTGGAGTTAGGGGACACTGAAGCTTTCTTT. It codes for CASSLELGDTEAFF.

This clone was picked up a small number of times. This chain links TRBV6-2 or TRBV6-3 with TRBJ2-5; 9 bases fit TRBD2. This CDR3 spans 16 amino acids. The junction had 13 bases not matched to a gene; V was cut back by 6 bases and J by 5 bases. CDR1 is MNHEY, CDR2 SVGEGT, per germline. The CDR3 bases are TGTGCCAGCAGCGAGGGGACTAGCCGGATTCGGGAGACCCAGTACTTC. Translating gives CASSEGTSRIRETQYF.

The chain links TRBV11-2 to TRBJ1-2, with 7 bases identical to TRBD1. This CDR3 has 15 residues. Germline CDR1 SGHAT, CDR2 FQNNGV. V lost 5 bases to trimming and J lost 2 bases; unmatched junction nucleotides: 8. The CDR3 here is CASSNTGAINYGYTF. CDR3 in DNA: TGTGCCAGCAGCAATACAGGGGCTATAAACTATGGCTACACCTTC.

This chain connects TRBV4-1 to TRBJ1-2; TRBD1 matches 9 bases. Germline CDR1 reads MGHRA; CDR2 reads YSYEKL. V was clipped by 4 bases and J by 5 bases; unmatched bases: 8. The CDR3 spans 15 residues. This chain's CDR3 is CASSRGQGTVYGYTF. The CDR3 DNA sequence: TGCGCCAGCAGCCGCGGACAGGGGACTGTATATGGCTACACCTTC.

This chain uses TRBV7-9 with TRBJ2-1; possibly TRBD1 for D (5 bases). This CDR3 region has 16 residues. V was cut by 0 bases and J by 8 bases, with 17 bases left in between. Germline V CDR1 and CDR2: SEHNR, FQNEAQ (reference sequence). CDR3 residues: CASSLALLGRVDEQFF. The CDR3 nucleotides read TGTGCCAGCAGCTTAGCGCTTTTGGGCAGGGTCGATGAGCAGTTCTTC.